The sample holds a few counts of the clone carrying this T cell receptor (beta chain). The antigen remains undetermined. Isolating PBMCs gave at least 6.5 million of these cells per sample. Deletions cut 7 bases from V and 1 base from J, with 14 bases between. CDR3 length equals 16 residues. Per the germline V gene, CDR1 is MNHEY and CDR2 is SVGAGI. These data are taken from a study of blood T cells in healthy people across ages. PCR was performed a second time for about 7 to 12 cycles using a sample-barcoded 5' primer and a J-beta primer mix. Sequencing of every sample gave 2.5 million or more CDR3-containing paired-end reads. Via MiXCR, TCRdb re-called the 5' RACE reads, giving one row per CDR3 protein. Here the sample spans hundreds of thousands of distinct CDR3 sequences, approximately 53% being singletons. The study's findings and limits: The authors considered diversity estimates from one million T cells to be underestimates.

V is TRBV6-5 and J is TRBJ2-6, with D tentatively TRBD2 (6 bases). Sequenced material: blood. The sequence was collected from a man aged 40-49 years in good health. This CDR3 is CASTYDRGSGANVLTF. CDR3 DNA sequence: TGTGCCAGCACCTACGACCGGGGGTCTGGGGCCAACGTCCTGACTTTC.